The rows below give T cell receptor beta chains drawn from one sample of a study of blood T cell repertoires in COVID-19. Libraries were prepared by immunoSEQ multiplex PCR; TCRdb keeps only in-frame clonotypes and omits some of them. This repertoire shows 70,000 or so clones, around 88% found once; its top ten account for approximately 0.59%. The sequenced material came from peripheral blood. The source of these receptors is a man in his 60s with acute or convalescent COVID-19. Each CDR3 is given with its conserved first and last residue. A D gene is named only where the DNA matches it firmly. Size is omitted from some rows. Given values are once, few, many or a class for expanded clones.

clone size: few
J gene: TRBJ2-1
V gene: TRBV7-6
D gene: TRBD1
CDR3 protein: CASSYTGTGGNEQFF
CDR3 DNA: TGTGCCAGCAGCTATACCGGGACAGGGGGCAATGAGCAGTTCTTC

clone size: -
J gene: TRBJ2-2
V gene: TRBV7-3
D gene: TRBD1
CDR3 protein: CASSLTLGTETGELFF
CDR3 DNA: TGTGCCAGCAGCTTAACGCTGGGGACAGAAACCGGGGAGCTGTTTTTT

clone size: -
J gene: TRBJ1-1
V gene: TRBV29-1
D gene: -
CDR3 protein: CSSRDPGTEAFF
CDR3 DNA: TGCAGCTCGCGGGACCCGGGGACTGAAGCTTTCTTT

clone size: -
J gene: TRBJ2-2
V gene: TRBV7-9
D gene: TRBD1
CDR3 protein: CAGQSTGGNTGELFF
CDR3 DNA: TGTGCCGGACAATCGACAGGGGGGAACACCGGGGAGCTGTTTTTT

clone size: -
J gene: TRBJ2-2
V gene: TRBV27
D gene: TRBD2
CDR3 protein: CASSQFAGELGTGELFF
CDR3 DNA: TGTGCCAGCAGCCAGTTCGCGGGGGAACTGGGCACCGGGGAGCTGTTTTTT

clone size: -
J gene: TRBJ2-5
V gene: TRBV29-1
D gene: -
CDR3 protein: CSAKEGGETQYF
CDR3 DNA: TGCAGCGCGAAGGAGGGCGGGGAGACCCAGTACTTC

clone size: -
J gene: TRBJ1-1
V gene: TRBV6-5
D gene: TRBD1
CDR3 protein: CASSYSSGRTGEAFF
CDR3 DNA: TGTGCCAGCAGTTACTCAAGTGGGCGGACAGGTGAAGCTTTCTTT

clone size: -
J gene: TRBJ2-5
V gene: TRBV15
D gene: TRBD1
CDR3 protein: CATSRDRGPQETQYF
CDR3 DNA: TGTGCCACCAGCAGAGATAGGGGGCCGCAAGAGACCCAGTACTTC

clone size: -
J gene: TRBJ2-7
V gene: TRBV5-1
D gene: TRBD1
CDR3 protein: CASSLRQGHYEQYF
CDR3 DNA: TGCGCCAGCAGCTTAAGACAGGGACACTACGAGCAGTACTTC

clone size: -
J gene: TRBJ2-6
V gene: TRBV9
D gene: -
CDR3 protein: CASSVTFDRILSGANVLTF
CDR3 DNA: TGTGCCAGCAGCGTAACCTTTGACAGGATTCTCTCTGGGGCCAACGTCCTGACTTTC

clone size: -
J gene: TRBJ2-3
V gene: TRBV7-2
D gene: -
CDR3 protein: CASRTGDTQYF
CDR3 DNA: TGTGCCAGCAGAACAGGTGATACGCAGTATTTT

clone size: -
J gene: TRBJ1-1
V gene: TRBV6-2/TRBV6-3
D gene: -
CDR3 protein: CASSYPTTTMNTEAFF
CDR3 DNA: TGTGCCAGCAGTTACCCCACCACAACTATGAACACTGAAGCTTTCTTT

clone size: -
J gene: TRBJ2-5
V gene: TRBV5-1
D gene: TRBD1
CDR3 protein: CASSLDTGGQETQYF
CDR3 DNA: TGCGCCAGCAGCTTGGATACAGGGGGACAAGAGACCCAGTACTTC

clone size: -
J gene: TRBJ2-3
V gene: TRBV15
D gene: TRBD2
CDR3 protein: CATSILAGVADTQYF
CDR3 DNA: TGTGCCACCAGCATACTAGCGGGAGTGGCAGATACGCAGTATTTT

clone size: -
J gene: TRBJ2-5
V gene: TRBV5-6
D gene: -
CDR3 protein: CASSFWARASPGETQYF
CDR3 DNA: TGTGCCAGCAGCTTCTGGGCTAGGGCTTCTCCGGGGGAGACCCAGTACTTC

clone size: few
J gene: TRBJ2-3
V gene: TRBV11-3
D gene: TRBD2
CDR3 protein: CASSLTAGGAGDTQYF
CDR3 DNA: TGTGCCAGCAGCTTGACGGCGGGGGGGGCCGGGGATACGCAGTATTTT

clone size: -
J gene: TRBJ2-2
V gene: TRBV9
D gene: -
CDR3 protein: CASSVDSRPNTGELFF
CDR3 DNA: TGTGCCAGCAGCGTAGACTCCCGCCCTAACACCGGGGAGCTGTTTTTT

clone size: -
J gene: TRBJ1-2
V gene: TRBV5-4
D gene: TRBD1
CDR3 protein: CASSLRDRELYGYTF
CDR3 DNA: TGTGCCAGCAGCTTGAGGGACAGGGAGCTCTATGGCTACACCTTC

clone size: -
J gene: TRBJ1-5
V gene: TRBV7-9
D gene: -
CDR3 protein: CASSQDRIRNQPQHF
CDR3 DNA: TGTGCCAGCAGCCAAGACAGGATTCGCAATCAGCCCCAGCATTTT

clone size: -
J gene: TRBJ2-3
V gene: TRBV2
D gene: TRBD2
CDR3 protein: CASSEAPTSIDTQYF
CDR3 DNA: TGTGCCAGCAGTGAAGCGCCGACTAGCATAGATACGCAGTATTTT

clone size: -
J gene: TRBJ2-1
V gene: TRBV9
D gene: TRBD2
CDR3 protein: CASSVLAGGSYNEQFF
CDR3 DNA: TGTGCCAGCAGCGTTCTAGCGGGAGGGTCCTACAATGAGCAGTTCTTC

clone size: -
J gene: TRBJ1-1
V gene: TRBV9
D gene: TRBD1
CDR3 protein: CASSFGQGDTEAFF
CDR3 DNA: TGTGCCAGCAGCTTTGGACAGGGGGACACTGAAGCTTTCTTT

clone size: -
J gene: TRBJ2-5
V gene: TRBV25-1
D gene: -
CDR3 protein: CASSEFAGLQETQYF
CDR3 DNA: TGTGCCAGCAGTGAATTCGCTGGGCTTCAAGAGACCCAGTACTTC

clone size: -
J gene: TRBJ1-4
V gene: TRBV5-1
D gene: -
CDR3 protein: CASSPESGKLFF
CDR3 DNA: TGCGCCAGCAGCCCCGAGTCGGGAAAACTGTTTTTT

clone size: -
J gene: TRBJ2-5
V gene: TRBV30
D gene: TRBD2
CDR3 protein: CAWSFPRRSSGVGGTQYF
CDR3 DNA: TGTGCCTGGAGTTTCCCCCGTAGATCTAGCGGGGTCGGGGGGACCCAGTACTTC

clone size: once
J gene: TRBJ2-7
V gene: TRBV23-1
D gene: TRBD1
CDR3 protein: CASSQSMGQETQYF
CDR3 DNA: TGCGCCAGCAGTCAATCGATGGGACAGGAGACGCAGTACTTC

clone size: once
J gene: TRBJ1-1
V gene: TRBV7-9
D gene: TRBD1
CDR3 protein: CASSPRVGGETEAFF
CDR3 DNA: TGTGCCAGCAGCCCCCGCGTAGGGGGCGAGACTGAAGCTTTCTTT

clone size: -
J gene: TRBJ1-2
V gene: TRBV28
D gene: -
CDR3 protein: CASTPVGRGFYGYTF
CDR3 DNA: TGTGCCAGCACCCCGGTGGGCAGGGGCTTCTATGGCTACACCTTC

clone size: -
J gene: TRBJ2-4
V gene: TRBV7-9
D gene: TRBD1
CDR3 protein: CASSLRTGGDIQYF
CDR3 DNA: TGTGCCAGCAGCTTAAGGACAGGGGGGGACATTCAGTACTTC

clone size: -
J gene: TRBJ2-4
V gene: TRBV6-5
D gene: TRBD1
CDR3 protein: CASSRQGINIQYF
CDR3 DNA: TGTGCCAGCAGCCGACAGGGGATAAACATTCAGTACTTC

clone size: -
J gene: TRBJ2-3
V gene: TRBV30
D gene: TRBD2
CDR3 protein: CAWRAGGTDTQYF
CDR3 DNA: TGTGCCTGGCGAGCGGGAGGCACAGATACGCAGTATTTT

clone size: -
J gene: TRBJ1-2
V gene: TRBV25-1
D gene: -
CDR3 protein: CASRGAGIIDGYTF
CDR3 DNA: TGTGCCAGCAGGGGGGCAGGGATTATCGATGGCTACACCTTC

clone size: -
J gene: TRBJ2-7
V gene: TRBV29-1
D gene: TRBD2
CDR3 protein: CSVDLLAGRYEQYF
CDR3 DNA: TGCAGCGTTGATCTACTAGCGGGACGCTACGAGCAGTACTTC

clone size: -
J gene: TRBJ2-7
V gene: TRBV27
D gene: TRBD2
CDR3 protein: CASSLLAGGYEQYF
CDR3 DNA: TGTGCCAGCAGTTTGCTAGCGGGGGGATACGAGCAGTACTTC

clone size: -
J gene: TRBJ1-5
V gene: TRBV19
D gene: -
CDR3 protein: CASSAQGIQPQHF
CDR3 DNA: TGTGCCAGTAGTGCTCAGGGGATTCAGCCCCAGCATTTT

clone size: -
J gene: TRBJ2-2
V gene: TRBV29-1
D gene: -
CDR3 protein: CIASAGGELFF
CDR3 DNA: TGCATCGCCTCGGCGGGCGGGGAGCTGTTTTTT

clone size: few
J gene: TRBJ2-3
V gene: TRBV5-4
D gene: TRBD2
CDR3 protein: CASSLNSRAGLTDTQYF
CDR3 DNA: TGTGCCAGCAGCTTGAATTCTCGAGCGGGACTCACAGATACGCAGTATTTT

clone size: few
J gene: TRBJ1-3
V gene: TRBV5-6
D gene: -
CDR3 protein: CASSFTVEGNTIYF
CDR3 DNA: TGTGCCAGCAGCTTCACGGTAGAAGGAAACACCATATATTTT

clone size: once
J gene: TRBJ2-7
V gene: TRBV7-3
D gene: TRBD1
CDR3 protein: CASSLGQGGPYEQYF
CDR3 DNA: TGTGCCAGCAGCTTAGGACAGGGAGGACCCTACGAGCAGTACTTC

clone size: -
J gene: TRBJ1-2
V gene: TRBV9
D gene: -
CDR3 protein: CASSLQICYTF
CDR3 DNA: TGTGCCAGCAGCTTACAGATTTGCTACACCTTC

clone size: few
J gene: TRBJ2-1
V gene: TRBV5-1
D gene: -
CDR3 protein: CASSLRFGGLGEQFF
CDR3 DNA: TGCGCCAGCAGCTTGAGGTTCGGGGGTCTGGGTGAGCAGTTCTTC

clone size: -
J gene: TRBJ2-1
V gene: TRBV15
D gene: TRBD2
CDR3 protein: CATRGTSGYNEQFF
CDR3 DNA: TGTGCCACCAGAGGGACTAGCGGGTACAATGAGCAGTTCTTC

clone size: once
J gene: TRBJ1-1
V gene: TRBV5-1
D gene: -
CDR3 protein: CASSFTGKGTEAFF
CDR3 DNA: TGCGCCAGCAGCTTTACAGGGAAGGGCACTGAAGCTTTCTTT

clone size: -
J gene: TRBJ2-2
V gene: TRBV2
D gene: -
CDR3 protein: CASSVSEETNTGELFF
CDR3 DNA: TGTGCCAGCAGTGTCTCGGAGGAGACGAACACCGGGGAGCTGTTTTTT

clone size: -
J gene: TRBJ1-6
V gene: TRBV28
D gene: -
CDR3 protein: CASSFERGGSPLHF
CDR3 DNA: TGTGCCAGCAGTTTTGAGCGAGGTGGGTCACCCCTCCACTTT

clone size: -
J gene: TRBJ2-7
V gene: TRBV19
D gene: TRBD1
CDR3 protein: CASSIGTGGHEQYF
CDR3 DNA: TGTGCCAGTAGTATCGGGACAGGGGGCCACGAGCAGTACTTC

clone size: -
J gene: TRBJ1-2
V gene: TRBV6-5
D gene: -
CDR3 protein: CASRQVNYGYTF
CDR3 DNA: TGTGCCAGCAGACAGGTGAACTATGGCTACACCTTC

clone size: -
J gene: TRBJ2-3
V gene: TRBV19
D gene: -
CDR3 protein: CASSLGFGGWRTDTQYF
CDR3 DNA: TGTGCCAGTAGTTTGGGTTTCGGCGGTTGGCGCACAGATACGCAGTATTTT

clone size: -
J gene: TRBJ1-5
V gene: TRBV12-3/TRBV12-4
D gene: -
CDR3 protein: CASIMSPQHF
CDR3 DNA: TGTGCCAGCATCATGTCGCCCCAGCATTTT

clone size: -
J gene: TRBJ2-2
V gene: TRBV5-1
D gene: TRBD2
CDR3 protein: CASSPTSTSGGGNTGELFF
CDR3 DNA: TGCGCCAGCAGCCCCACTTCGACTAGCGGGGGGGGGAACACCGGGGAGCTGTTTTTT

clone size: -
J gene: TRBJ1-2
V gene: TRBV19
D gene: -
CDR3 protein: CASSIGEGRYGYTF
CDR3 DNA: TGTGCCAGTAGTATAGGAGAGGGAAGATATGGCTACACCTTC

clone size: -
J gene: TRBJ2-5
V gene: TRBV6-5
D gene: TRBD1
CDR3 protein: CASSPRTGVPETQYF
CDR3 DNA: TGTGCCAGCAGTCCCCGGACAGGGGTCCCAGAGACCCAGTACTTC

clone size: -
J gene: TRBJ2-5
V gene: TRBV7-7
D gene: TRBD1
CDR3 protein: CASSLGRTGRGETQYF
CDR3 DNA: TGTGCCAGCAGCCTTGGCAGGACAGGGCGGGGCGAGACCCAGTACTTC